These 25 T cell receptor beta chains came from one sample sequenced in a study of blood T cell repertoires in COVID-19. This table comes from immunoSEQ multiplex PCR, and its TCRdb copy is limited to in-frame clones, with some not included. Here the sample spans approximately 84,000 clones, about 80% being singletons. Sequencing used peripheral blood. Every receptor here comes from a man aged 50-60 years with active or convalescent COVID-19.

V and J are TRBV18 and TRBJ2-5, with D perhaps TRBD2 (6 bases). The germline CDR1 and CDR2 sequences are KGHSH and LQKENI. The V gene lost 0 bases and the J gene lost 5 bases, with 10 bases spanning the gap. This CDR3 region has 14 residues. The CDR3 sequence is CASSPPGGSETQYF. As DNA, the CDR3 is TGTGCCAGCTCACCACCGGGAGGTAGCGAGACCCAGTACTTC.

This rearrangement joins TRBV27 to TRBJ2-7; the match to TRBD1 covers 9 bases. V shed 3 bases, J shed 2 bases, and the junction held 5 bases outside the gene matches. The CDR3 extends over 15 amino acids. Germline V CDR1 and CDR2: MNHEY, SMNVEV (reference sequence). CDR3 region: CASSFVGQGAYEQYF. In DNA form, the CDR3 reads TGTGCCAGCAGTTTCGTGGGACAGGGTGCCTACGAGCAGTACTTC.

CDR3 residues: CASSVTGDEQFF. DNA of the CDR3: TGTGCCAGCAGCGTAACAGGAGATGAGCAGTTCTTC. The chain joins TRBV9 to TRBJ2-1; D is perhaps TRBD1 (5 bases). Deletions cut 1 base from V and 8 bases from J, with 7 bases between. The CDR3 length is 12 residues. Germline V gives CDR1 SGDLS, CDR2 YYNGEE.

The chain is built from TRBV7-2 and TRBJ2-5; TRBD2 matches 8 bases. Looked up from germline, CDR1 is SGHTA and CDR2 is FQGNSA. This CDR3 region has 17 residues. V shed 1 base, J shed 0 bases, and the junction held 7 bases outside the gene matches. The CDR3 loop is CASSLGARGGYQETQYF. The CDR3 nucleotides read TGTGCCAGCAGCTTAGGGGCACGGGGGGGCTACCAAGAGACCCAGTACTTC. Drawing the rest from reference TRBV7-2 and TRBJ2-5, the complete variable domain is GAGVSQSPSNKVTEKGKDVELRCDPISGHTALYWYRQSLGQGLEFLIYFQGNSAPDKSGLPSDRFSAERTGGSVSTLTIQRTQQEDSAVYLCASSLGARGGYQETQYFGPGTRLLVL.

The V and J genes are TRBV2 and TRBJ1-5; a possible D gene is TRBD1 (6 bases). CDR3 size: 16 residues. The germline V and J ends were trimmed by 6 bases and 5 bases, with 20 bases remaining between them. Germline CDR1 and CDR2: SNHLY and FYNNEI. This CDR3 reads CASRRTSSQGDQPQHF. The CDR3 DNA is TGTGCCAGCAGAAGAACCTCTTCACAGGGTGATCAGCCCCAGCATTTT. The variable domain in full, completed from reference TRBV2 and TRBJ1-5, reads EPEVTQTPSHQVTQMGQEVILRCVPISNHLYFYWYRQILGQKVEFLVSFYNNEISEKSEIFDDQFSVERPDGSNFTLKIRSTKLEDSAMYFCASRRTSSQGDQPQHFGDGTRLSIL.

V usage is TRBV14 and J usage is TRBJ1-1, with D perhaps TRBD1 (6 bases). This CDR3 is 15 amino acids long. V dropped 4 bases and J dropped 3 bases, with 15 bases sitting between them. CDR1 and CDR2 from the germline V gene are SGHDN and FVKESK. The CDR3: CASSLRGGIYTEAFF. Here the CDR3 DNA reads TGTGCCAGCAGCCTACGAGGGGGAATTTACACTGAAGCTTTCTTT. Using reference TRBV14 and TRBJ1-1 for the parts outside the CDR3, the full variable domain is EAGVTQFPSHSVIEKGQTVTLRCDPISGHDNLYWYRRVMGKEIKFLLHFVKESKQDESGMPNNRFLAERTGGTYSTLKVQPAELEDSGVYFCASSLRGGIYTEAFFGQGTRLTVV.

This clone turned up a few times. The chain recombines TRBV19 with TRBJ1-5, with D perhaps matching TRBD1 (5 bases). The CDR3 has 15 residues. V was clipped by 7 bases and J by 0 bases, with 13 bases between them. Germline V CDR1 and CDR2: LNHDA, SQIVND (reference sequence). CDR3 coding DNA: TGTGCCAGTACCATCAGGGCCAATAGCAATCAGCCCCAGCATTTT. It encodes CASTIRANSNQPQHF.

The chain uses TRBV27 and TRBJ1-2; 8 bases are a match to TRBD1. Germline V CDR1 and CDR2: MNHEY, SMNVEV (reference sequence). CDR3 length: 14 amino acids. The J segment lost 6 bases and the V segment lost 3 bases, leaving 6 bases of the junction unmatched. CDR3 bases: TGTGCCAGCAGTTTCCTGACAGGGGTGCATGGCTACACCTTC. Amino acid sequence: CASSFLTGVHGYTF.

This clone has more than one count but fewer than ten. This chain uses TRBV7-2 with TRBJ1-2; tentatively, D is TRBD1 (5 bases). Germline lookup yields CDR1 SGHTA and CDR2 FQGNSA. V was clipped by 0 bases and J by 8 bases, with 13 bases between them. This CDR3 has 14 amino acids. CDR3: CASSLARQGGGYTF. CDR3 in DNA: TGTGCCAGCAGCTTAGCACGTCAGGGTGGAGGCTACACCTTC.

The chain uses TRBV5-4 and TRBJ1-1; 9 bases agree with TRBD1. With 4 bases clipped from V and 5 bases from J, the junction kept 9 bases outside the gene matches. The germline CDR1 and CDR2 sequences are SGHNT and YYREEE (reference sequence). The CDR3 consists of 15 residues. CDR3 nucleotide sequence: TGTGCCAGCAGCAAGCGGACAGGGGCGGGGACTGAAGCTTTCTTT. Residues: CASSKRTGAGTEAFF. Full variable domain (outside the CDR3, taken from reference TRBV5-4 and TRBJ1-1): ETGVTQSPTHLIKTRGQQVTLRCSSQSGHNTVSWYQQALGQGPQFIFQYYREEENGRGNFPPRFSGLQFPNYSSELNVNALELDDSALYLCASSKRTGAGTEAFFGQGTRLTVV.

This clone appeared a single time. The CDR3 bases are TGTGCCAGTAGCGTCGGACTGGATGAGCAGTTCTTC. Encoded protein: CASSVGLDEQFF. The chain employs TRBV19 and TRBJ2-1, with D maybe TRBD2 (5 bases). CDR1 LNHDA and CDR2 SQIVND come from the germline V gene (reference sequence). Trimming removed 6 bases at V and 8 bases at J, with 11 bases between. The CDR3 totals 12 residues.

The chain carries TRBV5-4 and TRBJ2-5, with TRBD2 matching 8 bases. CDR3 length equals 17 residues. The germline gives CDR1 SGHNT, CDR2 YYREEE (reference sequence). With 2 bases clipped from V and 2 bases from J, the junction kept 11 bases outside the gene matches. Written as DNA, the CDR3 is TGTGCCAGCAGCTTAGTTGGCGGGGGGACGTGGCAAGAGACCCAGTACTTC. Protein sequence: CASSLVGGGTWQETQYF.

The sample holds a few counts of this clone. V usage is TRBV7-2 and J usage is TRBJ1-6, with 9 bases matching TRBD1. CDR1 and CDR2 from the germline V gene are SGHTA and FQGNSA. The CDR3 sequence is 15 residues long. With 7 bases clipped from V and 13 bases from J, the junction kept 14 bases outside the gene matches. DNA of the CDR3: TGTGCCAGCACACCGCACCGGGACAGGGCAATTCCCCTCCACTTT. This gives the protein CASTPHRDRAIPLHF.

The CDR3 spells CASSPHTTNEKLFF. For the CDR3, the DNA is TGTGCCAGCAGCCCTCACACAACTAATGAAAAACTGTTTTTT. The chain has TRBV6-2 or TRBV6-3 and TRBJ1-4; D not resolved. V lost 6 bases to trimming and J lost 0 bases, with 8 bases between them. CDR3 length: 14 amino acids. The germline V gene has CDR1 MNHEY and CDR2 SVGEGT.

The chain links TRBV3-1 (or the pseudogene TRBV3-2) to TRBJ2-7; 10 bases agree with TRBD1. Trimming removed 3 bases from V and 4 bases from J; junction bases left unmatched: 9. Germline V gives CDR1 LGHDT, CDR2 YNNKEL (reference sequence). This CDR3 contains 16 residues. The CDR3 sequence is CASSHLPPDRGYEQYF. In nucleotides, the CDR3 is TGTGCCAGCAGCCATCTTCCGCCGGACAGGGGGTACGAGCAGTACTTC.

This clone occurred many times. The rearrangement joins TRBV21-1 to TRBJ1-3. TRBV21-1 is a listed pseudogene. The CDR3 totals 16 residues. In DNA, the CDR3 is TGTGCCAGCAGCAAATCGAGGAGGGCAGGGGGAAACACCATATATTTT. Residues: CASSKSRRAGGNTIYF.

The rearrangement uses TRBV5-4 and TRBJ2-3, with 15 bases that match TRBD2. V was clipped by 4 bases and J by 3 bases; unmatched bases: 6. Per the germline V gene, CDR1 is SGHNT and CDR2 is YYREEE (reference sequence). The CDR3 covers 17 residues. The CDR3 reads CASSLGLAGGRTDTQYF. The CDR3 DNA sequence: TGTGCCAGCAGCCTCGGACTAGCGGGGGGGCGAACAGATACGCAGTATTTT.

The chain carries TRBV5-1 and TRBJ2-3; 10 positions match TRBD2. Germline V gene sequence: CDR1 SGHRS, CDR2 YFSETQ. With V trimmed by 5 bases and J by 2 bases, 5 bases remained unmatched. The CDR3 is 15 residues long. The CDR3, as DNA: TGCGCCAGCAGTTCCGGGACTAGCGACACAGATACGCAGTATTTT. It translates to CASSSGTSDTDTQYF.

The chain uses TRBV19 and TRBJ2-7; 8 bases are shared with TRBD1. The germline V gene has CDR1 LNHDA and CDR2 SQIVND (reference sequence). Unmatched junction bases numbered 4, after V lost 6 bases and J lost 3 bases. The CDR3 spans 13 residues. CDR3 nucleotides: TGTGCCAGTAGCGGGACAGGTTTCTACGAGCAGTACTTC. It is translated as CASSGTGFYEQYF.

The V and J genes are TRBV12-5 and TRBJ2-2; possible D gene TRBD1, 6 bases. The CDR3 runs 13 residues. The V gene lost 6 bases and the J gene lost 4 bases, with 9 bases spanning the gap. CDR1 is LGHNT and CDR2 is FRNRAP in the germline V gene. The CDR3 region has the DNA TGTGCTAGTGGGCAGGGGAGCACCGGGGAGCTGTTTTTT. Encoded protein: CASGQGSTGELFF.

The V and J genes are TRBV6-2 or TRBV6-3 and TRBJ1-5; TRBD1 is a possible D gene (6 bases). Looked up from germline, CDR1 is MNHEY and CDR2 is SVGEGT. The V gene lost 5 bases and the J gene lost 7 bases, with 15 bases spanning the gap. This CDR3 has 14 amino acids. The chain's CDR3 is CASSLGGGFQPQHF. Written as DNA, the CDR3 is TGTGCCAGCAGTCTGGGTGGGGGCTTCCAGCCCCAGCATTTT.

The chain carries TRBV3-1 (or the pseudogene TRBV3-2) and TRBJ2-7; 11 nucleotides align to TRBD2. The V and J ends lost 4 bases and 0 bases, in that order; junction bases with no gene match: 11. The germline V gene encodes CDR1 LGHDT and CDR2 YNNKEL (reference sequence). CDR3 length equals 18 residues. The CDR3 bases are TGTGCCAGCAGCCCCAGTACTAGCGGGGGTCCTAGCTCCTACGAGCAGTACTTC. Translation: CASSPSTSGGPSSYEQYF.

The sample holds many counts of this clone. The gene calls are TRBV29-1 and TRBJ1-5; D not certain. Germline V gene sequence: CDR1 SQVTM, CDR2 ANQGSEA. Between the trimmed V and J ends, which lost 3 bases and 7 bases, there was a span of 13 bases. This CDR3 comprises 13 residues. DNA for the CDR3: TGCAGCGTTGAGGTTGCTTCGGGACAGCCCCAGCATTTT. As protein: CSVEVASGQPQHF. The full variable domain, with the rest looked up from reference TRBV29-1 and TRBJ1-5, is SAVISQKPSRDICQRGTSLTIQCQVDSQVTMMFWYRQQPGQSLTLIATANQGSEATYESGFVIDKFPISRPNLTFSTLTVSNMSPEDSSIYLCSVEVASGQPQHFGDGTRLSIL.

This chain links TRBV5-6 with TRBJ2-3; the match to TRBD2 covers 10 bases. In germline, CDR1 is SGHDT, CDR2 YYEEEE. The V segment lost 4 bases and the J segment 1 base; nucleotides outside the gene matches: 6. The CDR3 has 16 residues. CDR3 sequence reads: CASSPGTSVGTDTQYF. The CDR3 region has the DNA TGTGCCAGCAGCCCCGGGACTAGCGTCGGCACAGATACGCAGTATTTT.

The V call is TRBV5-5, the J call TRBJ1-5, with a possible D match to TRBD1 (6 bases). Germline CDR1 reads SGHKS; CDR2 reads YYEKEE (reference sequence). Trimming took off 4 bases at V and 5 bases at J, with 10 bases between the two ends. This CDR3 has 13 residues. The CDR3 nucleotides read TGTGCCAGCAGCCTAAACAGGGATCAGCCCCAGCATTTT. Translated, it gives CASSLNRDQPQHF.